This T cell receptor (beta chain) was documented in a study of early T cells in non-severe SARS-CoV-2 infection. Study outcomes and limitations: Matching results from VDJdb favored anti-spike CD8 responses, leaving private and CD4 specificities undetected.

For this clonotype: Its antigen is not known.

In germline, CDR1 is MNHEY, CDR2 SMNVEV (reference sequence). V lost 7 bases and J lost 0, with 16 bases in between. The CDR3 has 17 residues. Each CDR3 protein gets one entry after TCRdb re-called the 5' RACE reads with MiXCR. The table has around 67,000 distinct CDR3 sequences, around 10% seen once; the top ten hold 3.8%. The sample comprised whole blood. The sequence was collected from an adult who was a healthcare worker with PCR-confirmed SARS-CoV-2 infection or an uninfected control (not recorded which). The chain has TRBV27 and TRBJ2-6; D remains unclear. The CDR3 loop reads CASTALPPLSGANVLTF. The CDR3 nucleotides are TGTGCCAGCACCGCACTACCCCCTCTCTCTGGGGCCAACGTCCTGACTTTC.